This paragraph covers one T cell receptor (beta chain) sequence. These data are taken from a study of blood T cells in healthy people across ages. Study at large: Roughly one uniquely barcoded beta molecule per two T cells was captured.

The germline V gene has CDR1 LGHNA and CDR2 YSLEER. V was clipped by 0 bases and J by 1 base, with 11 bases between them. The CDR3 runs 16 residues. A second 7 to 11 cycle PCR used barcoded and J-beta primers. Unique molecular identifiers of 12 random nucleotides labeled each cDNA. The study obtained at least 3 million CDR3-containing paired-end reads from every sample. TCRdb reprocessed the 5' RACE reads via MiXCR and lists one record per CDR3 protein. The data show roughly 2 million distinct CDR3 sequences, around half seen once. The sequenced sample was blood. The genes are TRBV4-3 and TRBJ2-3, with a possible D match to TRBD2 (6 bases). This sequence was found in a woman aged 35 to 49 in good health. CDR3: CASSQEEGSGTDTQYF. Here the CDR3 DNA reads TGCGCCAGCAGCCAAGAGGAGGGTTCCGGCACAGATACGCAGTATTTT.